The present T cell receptor (beta chain) was sequenced within a study of blood T cell repertoires in COVID-19. For the study at large: Italy, Spain and the United States were the sources of the convalescent and acute COVID-19 samples. PBMCs, B-cell-depleted T cells, or T cells provided the cDNA or gDNA that made up the material.

Germline loops: CDR1 SEHNR, CDR2 FQNEAQ (reference sequence). V gave up 5 bases and J gave up 7 bases, with 12 bases separating them. The CDR3 length is 13 residues. How the authors handled the data: The assay estimated nucleated cells by amplifying reference gene primers. Here immunoSEQ multiplex PCR was the method, and the copy in TCRdb shows in-frame clones only, minus some. V and J calls plus clone size are reproduced from that table; the DNA served to infer D and trimming. The table lists about 63,000 clones, 87% of them singletons. Sequenced input: peripheral blood. The clonotype was recovered from a man aged 50-60 years with active COVID-19. The V gene is TRBV7-9, the J gene TRBJ2-1; weak D call: TRBD2 (5 bases). DNA for the CDR3: TGTGCCAGCAGCACCCGACGGGAAAATGAGCAGTTCTTC. This gives the protein CASSTRRENEQFF.